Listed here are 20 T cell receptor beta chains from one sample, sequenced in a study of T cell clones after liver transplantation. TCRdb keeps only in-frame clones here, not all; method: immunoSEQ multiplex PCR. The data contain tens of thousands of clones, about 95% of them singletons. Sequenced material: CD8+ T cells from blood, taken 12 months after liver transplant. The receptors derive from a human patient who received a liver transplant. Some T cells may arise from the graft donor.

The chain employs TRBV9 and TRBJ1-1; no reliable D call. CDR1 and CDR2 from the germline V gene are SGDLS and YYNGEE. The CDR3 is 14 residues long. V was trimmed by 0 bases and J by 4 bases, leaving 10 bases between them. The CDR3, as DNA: TGTGCCAGCAGCGTAGGGGCGGTGAGCACTGAAGCTTTCTTT. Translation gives CASSVGAVSTEAFF.

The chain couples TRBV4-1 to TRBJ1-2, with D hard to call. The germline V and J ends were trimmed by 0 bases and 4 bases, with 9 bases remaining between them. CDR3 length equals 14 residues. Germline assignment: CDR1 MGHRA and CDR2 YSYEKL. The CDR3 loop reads CASSQDPGSYGYTF. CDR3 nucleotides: TGCGCCAGCAGCCAAGATCCAGGAAGCTATGGCTACACCTTC.

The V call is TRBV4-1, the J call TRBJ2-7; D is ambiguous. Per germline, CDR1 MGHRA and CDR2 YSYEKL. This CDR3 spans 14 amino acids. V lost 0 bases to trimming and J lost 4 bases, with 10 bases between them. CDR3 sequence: CASSQDSAEYEQYF. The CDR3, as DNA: TGCGCCAGCAGCCAAGATTCTGCAGAATACGAGCAGTACTTC.

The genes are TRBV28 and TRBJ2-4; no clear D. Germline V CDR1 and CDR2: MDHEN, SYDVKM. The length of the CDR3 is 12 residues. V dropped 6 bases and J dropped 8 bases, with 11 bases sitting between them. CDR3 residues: CASSPGSHIQYF. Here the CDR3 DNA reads TGTGCCAGCAGCCCAGGTTCCCACATTCAGTACTTC. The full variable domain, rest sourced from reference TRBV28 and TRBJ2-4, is DVKVTQSSRYLVKRTGEKVFLECVQDMDHENMFWYRQDPGLGLRLIYFSYDVKMKEKGDIPEGYSVSREKKERFSLILESASTNQTSMYLCASSPGSHIQYFGAGTRLSVL.

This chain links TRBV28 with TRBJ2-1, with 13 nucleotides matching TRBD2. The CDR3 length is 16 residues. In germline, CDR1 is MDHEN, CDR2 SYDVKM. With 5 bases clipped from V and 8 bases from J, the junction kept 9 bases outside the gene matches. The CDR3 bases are TGTGCCAGCAGTCGCCCGGGGACTAGCGGGAACTATGAGCAGTTCTTC. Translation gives CASSRPGTSGNYEQFF.

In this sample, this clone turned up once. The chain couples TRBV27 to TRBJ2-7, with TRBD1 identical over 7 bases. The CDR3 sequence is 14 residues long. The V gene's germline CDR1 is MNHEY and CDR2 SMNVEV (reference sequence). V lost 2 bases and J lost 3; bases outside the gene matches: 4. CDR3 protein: CASSLETGNYEQYF. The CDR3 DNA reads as TGTGCCAGCAGTTTAGAGACAGGGAACTACGAGCAGTACTTC.

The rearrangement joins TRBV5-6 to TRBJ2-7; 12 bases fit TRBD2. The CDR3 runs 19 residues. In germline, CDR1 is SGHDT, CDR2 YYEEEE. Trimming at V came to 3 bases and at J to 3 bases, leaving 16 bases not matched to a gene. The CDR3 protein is CASSSGLAGSGAPFYEQYF. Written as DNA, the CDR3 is TGTGCCAGCAGCTCCGGACTAGCGGGATCCGGTGCCCCTTTCTACGAGCAGTACTTC.

CDR3: CASVIERADYGYTF. Written as DNA, the CDR3 is TGTGCTAGTGTCATCGAACGGGCGGACTATGGCTACACCTTC. The genes are TRBV12-5 and TRBJ1-2; no clear D gene. Germline assignment: CDR1 LGHNT and CDR2 FRNRAP. The CDR3 runs to 14 residues. The ends were cut back, 7 bases at V and 3 bases at J, with 15 bases in the middle. The entire variable domain, with the rest obtained from reference TRBV12-5 and TRBJ1-2, is as follows: DARVTQTPRHKVTEMGQEVTMRCQPILGHNTVFWYRQTMMQGLELLAYFRNRAPLDDSGMPKDRFSAEMPDATLATLKIQPSEPRDSAVYFCASVIERADYGYTFGSGTRLTVV.

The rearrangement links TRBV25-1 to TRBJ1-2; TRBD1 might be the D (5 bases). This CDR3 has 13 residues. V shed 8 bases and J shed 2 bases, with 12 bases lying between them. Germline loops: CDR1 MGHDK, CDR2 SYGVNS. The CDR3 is CASESGENYGYTF. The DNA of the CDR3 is TGTGCCAGCGAATCGGGGGAAAACTATGGCTACACCTTC.

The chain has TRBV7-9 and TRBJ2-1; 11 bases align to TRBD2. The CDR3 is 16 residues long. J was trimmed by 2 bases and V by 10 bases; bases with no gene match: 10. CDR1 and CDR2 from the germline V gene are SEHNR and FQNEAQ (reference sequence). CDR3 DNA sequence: TGTGCCATCAAGGGGACTAGCGGAGCCGCCTACAATGAGCAGTTCTTC. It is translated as CAIKGTSGAAYNEQFF.

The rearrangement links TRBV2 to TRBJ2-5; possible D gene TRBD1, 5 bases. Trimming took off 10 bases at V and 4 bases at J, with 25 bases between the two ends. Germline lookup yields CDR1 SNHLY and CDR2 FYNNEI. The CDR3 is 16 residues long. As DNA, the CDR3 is TGTGCCATCCTCCGTCCAGGGAACTCCATTGTAGAGACCCAGTACTTC. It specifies CAILRPGNSIVETQYF.

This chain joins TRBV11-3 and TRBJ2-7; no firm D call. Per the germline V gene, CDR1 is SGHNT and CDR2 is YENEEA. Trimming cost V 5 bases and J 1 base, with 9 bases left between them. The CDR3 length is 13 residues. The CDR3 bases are TGTGCCAGCAGCCCGTTGGGTTCCTACGAGCAGTACTTC. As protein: CASSPLGSYEQYF.

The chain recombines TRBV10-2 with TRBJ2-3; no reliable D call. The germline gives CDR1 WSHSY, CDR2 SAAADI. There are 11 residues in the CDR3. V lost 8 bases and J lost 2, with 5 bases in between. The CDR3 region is CASLFTDTQYF. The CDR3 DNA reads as TGCGCCAGCTTATTCACAGATACGCAGTATTTT.

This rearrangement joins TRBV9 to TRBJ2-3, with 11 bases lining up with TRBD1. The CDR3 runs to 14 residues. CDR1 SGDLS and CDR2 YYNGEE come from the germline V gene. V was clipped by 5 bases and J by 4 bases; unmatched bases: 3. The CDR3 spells CASSGTGGADTQYF. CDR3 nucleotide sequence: TGTGCCAGCAGTGGGACAGGGGGAGCAGATACGCAGTATTTT.

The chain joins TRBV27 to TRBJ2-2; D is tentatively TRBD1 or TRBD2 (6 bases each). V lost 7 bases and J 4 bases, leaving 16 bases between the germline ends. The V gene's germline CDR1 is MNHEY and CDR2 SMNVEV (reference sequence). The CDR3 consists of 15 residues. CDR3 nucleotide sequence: TGTGCCAGCACTTGGGGGGCGGGAAGCACCGGGGAGCTGTTTTTT. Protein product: CASTWGAGSTGELFF.

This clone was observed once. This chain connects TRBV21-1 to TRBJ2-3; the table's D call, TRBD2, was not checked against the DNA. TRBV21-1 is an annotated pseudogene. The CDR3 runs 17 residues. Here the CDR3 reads CASSKAPGLAETDTQYF. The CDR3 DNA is TGTGCCAGCAGCAAAGCCCCCGGACTAGCGGAAACAGATACGCAGTATTTT.

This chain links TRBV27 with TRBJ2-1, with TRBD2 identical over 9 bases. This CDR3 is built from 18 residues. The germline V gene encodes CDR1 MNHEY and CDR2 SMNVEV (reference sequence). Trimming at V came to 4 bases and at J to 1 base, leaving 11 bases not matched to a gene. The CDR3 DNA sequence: TGTGCCAGCAGTTCTTCCGATCTAGCGGGACTTTCCTACAATGAGCAGTTCTTC. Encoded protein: CASSSSDLAGLSYNEQFF.

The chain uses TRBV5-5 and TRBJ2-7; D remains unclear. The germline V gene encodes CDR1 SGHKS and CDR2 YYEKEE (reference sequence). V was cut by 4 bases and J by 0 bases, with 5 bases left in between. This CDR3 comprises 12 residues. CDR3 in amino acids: CASSASSYEQYF. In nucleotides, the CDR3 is TGTGCCAGCAGCGCGAGCTCCTACGAGCAGTACTTC.

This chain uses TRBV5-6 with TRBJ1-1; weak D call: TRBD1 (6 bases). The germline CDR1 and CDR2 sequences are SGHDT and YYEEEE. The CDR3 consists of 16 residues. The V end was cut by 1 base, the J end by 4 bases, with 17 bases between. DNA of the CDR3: TGTGCCAGCAGCTTGAGGCGGGGGAGAGGGGGCACTGAAGCTTTCTTT. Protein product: CASSLRRGRGGTEAFF.

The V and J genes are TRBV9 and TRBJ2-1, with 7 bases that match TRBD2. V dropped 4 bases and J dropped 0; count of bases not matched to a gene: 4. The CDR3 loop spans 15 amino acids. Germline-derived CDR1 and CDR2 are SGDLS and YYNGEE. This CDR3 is CASSPTSASYNEQFF. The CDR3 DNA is TGTGCCAGCAGCCCAACTAGCGCCTCCTACAATGAGCAGTTCTTC.